One sample yielded the 31 T cell receptor beta chains listed below, sequenced in a study of cytomegalovirus exposure and HLA in healthy donors. PCR was performed using 60 Vbeta and 13 Jbeta primers. Sequencing used immunoSEQ multiplex PCR; TCRdb keeps in-frame clones, though not all of them. In the table there are approximately 160,000 clones, approximately 80% of which are singletons. The sample was PBMCs. All receptors come from a woman aged 25 to 39 in good health and CMV-seronegative.

The chain carries TRBV23-1 and TRBJ1-1; D is unclear. TRBV23-1 carries the ORF label, with uncertain function. CDR3 length: 17 amino acids. V gave up 4 bases and J gave up 0 bases, with 18 bases separating them. In DNA form, the CDR3 reads TGCGCCAGCAGTCCCCACAGCTCCGATTTGATGAACACTGAAGCTTTCTTT. It codes for CASSPHSSDLMNTEAFF.

This chain uses TRBV7-9 with TRBJ1-2, with D tentatively TRBD1 (6 bases). The CDR3 extends over 14 amino acids. Germline V gene sequence: CDR1 SEHNR, CDR2 FQNEAQ (reference sequence). Trimming stripped 1 base from V and 4 bases from J, with 10 bases between. This CDR3 is CASSLGETGYGYTF. In nucleotides, the CDR3 is TGTGCCAGCAGCTTAGGGGAGACAGGCTATGGCTACACCTTC.

The CDR3 nucleotides read TGTGCCAGCAGCGTAGCGGATGAGCAGTTCTTC. This sequence encodes CASSVADEQFF. The chain couples TRBV9 to TRBJ2-1; D gene ambiguous. Germline V gene sequence: CDR1 SGDLS, CDR2 YYNGEE. With 0 bases removed from V and 8 bases from J, the gap between germline ends came to 3 bases. The CDR3 length is 11 residues.

The chain uses TRBV4-2 and TRBJ1-2; D call uncertain. CDR1 is LGHNA, CDR2 YNFKEQ, per germline. The CDR3 has 12 residues. The V and J ends lost 7 bases and 3 bases respectively, with 9 bases between them. CDR3 in amino acids: CASTQDYYGYTF. In nucleotides, the CDR3 is TGTGCCAGCACTCAGGACTACTATGGCTACACCTTC.

V usage is TRBV4-3 and J usage is TRBJ2-3; TRBD2 is a possible D gene (6 bases). The CDR3 runs to 16 residues. The V and J ends lost 1 base and 7 bases respectively, with 18 bases between them. In germline, CDR1 is LGHNA, CDR2 YSLEER. Here the CDR3 DNA reads TGCGCCAGCAGCCAAGCCATCTCCAGCGGGCTGAATACGCAGTATTTT. The encoded protein is CASSQAISSGLNTQYF.

This sequence joins TRBV28 and TRBJ2-1, with 14 bases matching TRBD2. V was pared by 1 base and J by 10 bases, with 9 bases of the junction left unmatched. CDR3 size: 17 residues. Germline values: CDR1 MDHEN, CDR2 SYDVKM. CDR3 sequence reads: CASSLSRWGLAGAEQFF. The CDR3 bases are TGTGCCAGCAGTTTATCTCGATGGGGACTAGCGGGAGCGGAGCAGTTCTTC.

The chain couples TRBV2 to TRBJ2-5; 8 bases match TRBD1. The CDR3 runs to 14 residues. V lost 7 bases to trimming and J lost 1 base; unmatched junction nucleotides: 5. CDR1 is SNHLY and CDR2 is FYNNEI in the germline V gene. CDR3 amino acids: CASTRGQGQETQYF. CDR3 nucleotides: TGTGCCAGCACCAGGGGGCAGGGCCAAGAGACCCAGTACTTC.

The rearrangement joins TRBV27 to TRBJ2-7, with TRBD1 matching over 11 bases. Germline CDR1 is MNHEY and CDR2 is SMNVEV (reference sequence). The CDR3 is 16 residues long. Losses at the gene ends were 3 bases for V and 2 bases for J; bases not matched to a gene: 6. In nucleotides, the CDR3 is TGTGCCAGCAGTTTTCTGGGGGGACAGGGGGCCTACGAGCAGTACTTC. This gives the protein CASSFLGGQGAYEQYF.

This sequence joins TRBV9 and TRBJ2-5; D unresolved. There are 14 residues in the CDR3. Germline assignment: CDR1 SGDLS and CDR2 YYNGEE. Deletions cut 0 bases from V and 5 bases from J, with 11 bases between. The CDR3 bases are TGTGCCAGCAGCGTAGCTTTTGCTCAGGAGACCCAGTACTTC. This codes for CASSVAFAQETQYF.

This clone was counted only a few times. The rearrangement joins TRBV4-2 to TRBJ2-1, with D tentatively TRBD2 (6 bases). Germline CDR1 and CDR2: LGHNA and YNFKEQ. V gave up 3 bases and J gave up 4 bases, with 19 bases separating them. CDR3 size: 17 residues. The CDR3 sequence is CASSQNTGTLLYNEQFF. The CDR3 DNA sequence: TGTGCCAGCAGCCAGAACACCGGGACTCTACTTTACAATGAGCAGTTCTTC.

This clone has only a few counts. The rearrangement links TRBV2 to TRBJ2-6; TRBD1 matches at 7 bases. Germline assignment: CDR1 SNHLY and CDR2 FYNNEI. The CDR3 has 19 amino acids. V was pared by 6 bases and J by 1 base, with 15 bases of the junction left unmatched. CDR3 DNA sequence: TGTGCCAGCAGGGCCCGCCCGGGACAGATAGTTTCTGGGGCCAACGTCCTGACTTTC. Amino acids: CASRARPGQIVSGANVLTF. The full variable domain, rest sourced from reference TRBV2 and TRBJ2-6, is EPEVTQTPSHQVTQMGQEVILRCVPISNHLYFYWYRQILGQKVEFLVSFYNNEISEKSEIFDDQFSVERPDGSNFTLKIRSTKLEDSAMYFCASRARPGQIVSGANVLTFGAGSRLTVL.

In this sample, this clone turned up a few times. The J gene is TRBJ1-6, the V gene TRBV4-1; D is perhaps TRBD1 (6 bases). Trimming left V 1 base short and J 0 bases short, with 13 bases between. The germline V gene has CDR1 MGHRA and CDR2 YSYEKL. The CDR3 is 18 residues long. CDR3 residues: CASSQGDTRSSYNSPLHF. CDR3 nucleotide sequence: TGCGCCAGCAGCCAAGGGGACACGAGGAGCTCCTATAATTCACCCCTCCACTTT.

On this clone itself: Relative to the germline gene, one junction end is altered; a read error may explain this. The rearrangement uses TRBV7-9 and TRBJ2-5; D remains ambiguous. The CDR3 runs to 12 residues. In germline, CDR1 is SEHNR, CDR2 FQNEAQ (reference sequence). The CDR3 reads CSSSSYQETQYF. DNA for the CDR3: TGTTCCAGCAGCTCGTACCAAGAGACCCAGTACTTC.

The V and J genes are TRBV28 and TRBJ2-3, with D perhaps TRBD2 (5 bases). Per germline, CDR1 MDHEN and CDR2 SYDVKM. The ends were cut back, 6 bases at V and 1 base at J, with 14 bases in the middle. CDR3 length equals 15 residues. Here the CDR3 DNA reads TGTGCCAGCAGGTCGGGGAGTCGAGGCACAGATACGCAGTATTTT. It translates to CASRSGSRGTDTQYF. Complete variable domain (other parts from reference TRBV28 and TRBJ2-3): DVKVTQSSRYLVKRTGEKVFLECVQDMDHENMFWYRQDPGLGLRLIYFSYDVKMKEKGDIPEGYSVSREKKERFSLILESASTNQTSMYLCASRSGSRGTDTQYFGPGTRLTVL.

The V and J genes are TRBV13 and TRBJ1-1; a weak D match, TRBD1 (6 bases). The CDR3 has 12 residues. Germline V lookup: CDR1 PRHDT, CDR2 FYEKMQ (reference sequence). The V gene lost 8 bases and the J gene lost 4 bases, with 11 bases spanning the gap. CDR3 protein: CASQQGGTEAFF. Written as DNA, the CDR3 is TGTGCCAGCCAACAGGGCGGCACTGAAGCTTTCTTT.

The chain has TRBV5-4 and TRBJ2-7; a possible D gene is TRBD2 (6 bases). CDR1 SGHNT and CDR2 YYREEE come from the germline V gene (reference sequence). V lost 4 bases, J lost 4 bases, and 18 bases lay in between. This CDR3 contains 15 residues. The CDR3 loop reads CASSPTPGGAYEQYF. The CDR3 nucleotides are TGTGCCAGCAGCCCCACCCCCGGGGGAGCATACGAGCAGTACTTC.

The rearrangement uses TRBV9 and TRBJ2-4, with TRBD2 as a possible D gene (6 bases). The CDR3 extends over 15 amino acids. Trimming took off 3 bases at V and 2 bases at J, with 12 bases between the two ends. In germline, CDR1 is SGDLS, CDR2 YYNGEE. The CDR3 here is CASSAGGGSKNIQYF. For the CDR3, the DNA is TGTGCCAGCAGCGCCGGGGGTGGGTCCAAAAACATTCAGTACTTC.

This clone was found once. CDR3 residues: CASSLSGVGSYEQYF. In DNA form, the CDR3 reads TGTGCCAGCAGTTTATCCGGTGTTGGTTCCTACGAGCAGTACTTC. V usage is TRBV27 and J usage is TRBJ2-7, with D unresolved. Trimming took 0 bases from V and 1 from J, leaving 10 bases between them. The CDR3 contains 15 residues. In germline, CDR1 is MNHEY, CDR2 SMNVEV (reference sequence).

The chain recombines TRBV9 with TRBJ2-7; D might be TRBD1 (5 bases). The CDR3 loop spans 15 amino acids. The germline V gene has CDR1 SGDLS and CDR2 YYNGEE. Trimming cost V 0 bases and J 4 bases, with 14 bases left between them. The CDR3 DNA sequence: TGTGCCAGCAGCGTAGAGCCAGGGCCCCTATACGAGCAGTACTTC. This gives the protein CASSVEPGPLYEQYF.

The chain links TRBV7-6 to TRBJ2-1; 11 nucleotides line up with TRBD2. The trim removed 0 bases at V and 6 bases at J, leaving 4 bases unmatched. CDR3 length equals 16 residues. Germline CDR1 is SGHVS and CDR2 is FNYEAQ. The CDR3 loop is CASSLAVLAGGNEQFF. CDR3 DNA sequence: TGTGCCAGCAGCTTAGCGGTTCTAGCGGGGGGCAATGAGCAGTTCTTC. The entire variable domain, with the rest obtained from reference TRBV7-6 and TRBJ2-1, is as follows: GAGVSQSPRYKVTKRGQDVALRCDPISGHVSLYWYRQALGQGPEFLTYFNYEAQQDKSGLPNDRFSAERPEGSISTLTIQRTEQRDSAMYRCASSLAVLAGGNEQFFGPGTRLTVL.

This chain links TRBV30 with TRBJ2-1, with D tentatively TRBD1 (7 bases). In germline, CDR1 is GTSNPN, CDR2 SVGIG (reference sequence). The CDR3 extends over 15 amino acids. V was trimmed by 3 bases and J by 5 bases, leaving 17 bases between them. The CDR3 loop reads CAWRAGQPTHNEQFF. In nucleotides, the CDR3 is TGTGCCTGGAGGGCGGGACAGCCGACTCACAATGAGCAGTTCTTC.

The gene calls are TRBV5-6 and TRBJ2-5, with 7 bases fitting TRBD1. Germline V CDR1 and CDR2: SGHDT, YYEEEE. The V segment lost 2 bases and the J segment 11 bases; nucleotides outside the gene matches: 15. The CDR3 has 15 amino acids. CDR3 in amino acids: CASSFRGRGVREQYF. The CDR3 DNA is TGTGCCAGCAGCTTCAGGGGGAGAGGGGTCCGAGAGCAGTACTTC.

The chain carries TRBV18 and TRBJ1-5; 8 positions agree with TRBD1. J gave up 3 bases and V 2 bases, and 9 bases lay outside the gene matches. The CDR3 has 17 amino acids. From germline, CDR1 is KGHSH and CDR2 LQKENI. This CDR3 is CASSPIAGGLVNQPQHF. In DNA, the CDR3 is TGTGCCAGCTCACCAATTGCAGGGGGCTTGGTCAATCAGCCCCAGCATTTT.

V usage is TRBV19 and J usage is TRBJ1-1, with a tentative D call TRBD1 (6 bases). The germline V and J ends were trimmed by 5 bases and 1 base, with 14 bases remaining between them. CDR3 size: 15 residues. Germline CDR1 LNHDA, CDR2 SQIVND (reference sequence). CDR3 amino acids: CASSVWGHWNTEAFF. The DNA for the CDR3 is TGTGCCAGTAGTGTCTGGGGACATTGGAACACTGAAGCTTTCTTT.

The chain combines TRBV7-3 with TRBJ1-2, with 7 bases identical to TRBD1. Germline lookup yields CDR1 SGHTA and CDR2 FQGTGA. With 6 bases clipped from V and 5 bases from J, the junction kept 6 bases outside the gene matches. The CDR3 contains 13 residues. CDR3 sequence reads: CASRPGQPYGYTF. The CDR3 DNA sequence: TGTGCCAGCAGACCGGGACAGCCATATGGCTACACCTTC.

V usage is TRBV7-2 and J usage is TRBJ1-1; 8 bases match TRBD1. Germline CDR1 and CDR2: SGHTA and FQGNSA. The CDR3 is 13 amino acids. V shed 4 bases and J 8 bases; nucleotides not matched to a gene: 6. The CDR3 sequence: CASSSDRGQEAFF. The CDR3 coding sequence is TGTGCCAGCAGCTCTGACAGGGGCCAGGAAGCTTTCTTT.

The chain carries TRBV4-3 and TRBJ1-2, with 9 bases aligning to TRBD1. CDR3 length: 14 amino acids. Trimming took 4 bases from V and 2 from J; bases not matched to a gene: 2. Germline CDR1 is LGHNA and CDR2 is YSLEER. CDR3: CASSPGTGNYGYTF. DNA for the CDR3: TGCGCCAGCAGCCCCGGGACAGGGAACTATGGCTACACCTTC.

This chain's CDR3 is CASSIDGSGGSGANVLTF. DNA of the CDR3: TGTGCCAGTAGTATAGATGGATCCGGGGGCTCTGGGGCCAACGTCCTGACTTTC. The J gene is TRBJ2-6, the V gene TRBV19; D is perhaps TRBD2 (6 bases). Germline loops: CDR1 LNHDA, CDR2 SQIVND (reference sequence). This CDR3 is 18 amino acids long. Trimming took off 0 bases at V and 0 bases at J, with 12 bases between the two ends.

A few counts support this clone. J is TRBJ1-2 and V is TRBV5-6; 7 nucleotides match TRBD1. Trimming cost V 1 base and J 7 bases; bases outside gene matches: 7. CDR3 size: 14 residues. Germline CDR1 SGHDT, CDR2 YYEEEE. The DNA for the CDR3 is TGTGCCAGCAGCTTGAACAGGGGACGGTCTGGCTACACCTTC. Its protein is CASSLNRGRSGYTF.

This rearrangement joins TRBV5-1 to TRBJ1-2, with a weak D call TRBD1 (5 bases). The germline gives CDR1 SGHRS, CDR2 YFSETQ. This CDR3 has 14 residues. Trimming left V 4 bases short and J 1 base short, with 11 bases between. The CDR3, as DNA: TGCGCCAGCAGCGACCGACAGAATAACTATGGCTACACCTTC. It specifies CASSDRQNNYGYTF.

J is TRBJ2-3 and V is TRBV2, with D perhaps matching TRBD2 (6 bases). This CDR3 region has 16 residues. CDR1 is SNHLY, CDR2 FYNNEI, per germline. Trimming took off 6 bases at V and 7 bases at J, with 23 bases between the two ends. CDR3 region: CASSVRSGYLSYTQYF. For the CDR3, the DNA is TGTGCCAGCAGCGTACGTAGCGGATACCTAAGTTATACGCAGTATTTT.